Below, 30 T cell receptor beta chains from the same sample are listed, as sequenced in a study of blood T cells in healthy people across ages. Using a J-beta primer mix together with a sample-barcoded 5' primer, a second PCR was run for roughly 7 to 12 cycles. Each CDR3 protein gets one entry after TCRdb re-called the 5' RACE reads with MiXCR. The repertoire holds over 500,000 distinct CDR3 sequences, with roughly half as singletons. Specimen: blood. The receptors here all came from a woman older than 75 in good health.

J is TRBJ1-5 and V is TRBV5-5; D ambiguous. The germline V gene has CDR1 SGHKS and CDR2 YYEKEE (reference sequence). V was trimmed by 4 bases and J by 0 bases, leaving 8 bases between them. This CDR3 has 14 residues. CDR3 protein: CASSRAYSNQPQHF. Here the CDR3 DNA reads TGTGCCAGCAGCCGGGCTTATAGCAATCAGCCCCAGCATTTT.

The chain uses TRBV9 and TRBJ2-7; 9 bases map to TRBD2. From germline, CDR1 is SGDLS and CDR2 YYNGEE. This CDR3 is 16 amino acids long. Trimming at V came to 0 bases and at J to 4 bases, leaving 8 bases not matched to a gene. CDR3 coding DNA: TGTGCCAGCAGCGTAGGTAGCGGGGGATCGGATTACGAGCAGTACTTC. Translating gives CASSVGSGGSDYEQYF.

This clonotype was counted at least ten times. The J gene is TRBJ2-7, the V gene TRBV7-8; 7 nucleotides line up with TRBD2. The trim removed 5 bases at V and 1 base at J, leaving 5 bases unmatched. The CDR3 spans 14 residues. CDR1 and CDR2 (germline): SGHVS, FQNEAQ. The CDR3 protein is CASSASSGSYEQYF. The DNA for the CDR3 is TGTGCCAGCAGCGCTTCTAGCGGTTCCTACGAGCAGTACTTC.

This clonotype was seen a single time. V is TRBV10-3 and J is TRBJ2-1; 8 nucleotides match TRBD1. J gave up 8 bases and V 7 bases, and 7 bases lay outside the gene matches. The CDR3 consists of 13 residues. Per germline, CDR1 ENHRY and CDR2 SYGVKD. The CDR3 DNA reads TGTGCCATCAATGGACAGGGTTCGGATGAGCAGTTCTTC. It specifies CAINGQGSDEQFF.

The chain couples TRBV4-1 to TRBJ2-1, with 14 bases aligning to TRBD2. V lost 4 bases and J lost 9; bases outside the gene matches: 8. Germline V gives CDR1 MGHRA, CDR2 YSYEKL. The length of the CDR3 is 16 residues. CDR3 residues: CASSLSYGLAGGEQFF. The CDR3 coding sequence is TGCGCCAGCAGCCTCTCTTACGGACTAGCGGGAGGTGAGCAGTTCTTC.

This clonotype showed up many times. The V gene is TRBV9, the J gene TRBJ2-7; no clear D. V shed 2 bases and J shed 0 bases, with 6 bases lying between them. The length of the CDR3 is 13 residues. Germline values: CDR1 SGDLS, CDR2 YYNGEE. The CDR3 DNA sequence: TGTGCCAGCAGCGTGGGATACTCCTACGAGCAGTACTTC. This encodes CASSVGYSYEQYF.

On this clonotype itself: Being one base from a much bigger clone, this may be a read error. CDR3 DNA sequence: TGCGCCAGCAGCACGGGACTAGCGGGACTTAATGAGCAGTACTTC. Translation gives CASSTGLAGLNEQYF. The chain recombines TRBV5-1 with TRBJ2-5, with TRBD2 matching over 13 bases. Germline CDR1 and CDR2: SGHRS and YFSETQ. V dropped 4 bases and J dropped 11; count of bases not matched to a gene: 11. The CDR3 is 15 amino acids.

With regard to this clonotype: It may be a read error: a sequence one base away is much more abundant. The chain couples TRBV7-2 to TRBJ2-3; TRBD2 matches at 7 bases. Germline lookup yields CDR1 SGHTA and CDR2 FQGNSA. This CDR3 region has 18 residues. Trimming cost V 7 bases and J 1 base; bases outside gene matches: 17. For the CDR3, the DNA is TGTGCCAGCAATTCCCCGACTAGCCCCCGCCCTGGCACAGATACGCAGTATTTT. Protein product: CASNSPTSPRPGTDTQYF.

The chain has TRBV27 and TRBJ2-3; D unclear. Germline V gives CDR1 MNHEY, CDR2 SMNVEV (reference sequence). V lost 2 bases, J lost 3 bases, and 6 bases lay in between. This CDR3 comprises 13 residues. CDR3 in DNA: TGTGCCAGCAGTTTAGTCGTAACAGATACGCAGTATTTT. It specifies CASSLVVTDTQYF.

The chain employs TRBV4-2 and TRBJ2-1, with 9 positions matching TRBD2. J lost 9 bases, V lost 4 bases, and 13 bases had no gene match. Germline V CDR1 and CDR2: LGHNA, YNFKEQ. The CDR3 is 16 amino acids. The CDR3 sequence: CASSLYREREAGEQFF. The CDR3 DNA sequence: TGTGCCAGCAGCCTGTACAGGGAGCGGGAGGCGGGTGAGCAGTTCTTC.

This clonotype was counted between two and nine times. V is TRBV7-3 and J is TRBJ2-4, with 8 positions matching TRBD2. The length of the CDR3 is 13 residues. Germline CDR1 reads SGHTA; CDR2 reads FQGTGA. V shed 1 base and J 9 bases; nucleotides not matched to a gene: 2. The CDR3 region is CASSLSAGGIQYF. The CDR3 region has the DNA TGTGCCAGCAGCTTAAGCGCGGGAGGCATTCAGTACTTC. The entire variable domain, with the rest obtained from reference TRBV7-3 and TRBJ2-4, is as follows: GAGVSQTPSNKVTEKGKYVELRCDPISGHTALYWYRQSLGQGPEFLIYFQGTGAADDSGLPNDRFFAVRPEGSVSTLKIQRTERGDSAVYLCASSLSAGGIQYFGAGTRLSVL.

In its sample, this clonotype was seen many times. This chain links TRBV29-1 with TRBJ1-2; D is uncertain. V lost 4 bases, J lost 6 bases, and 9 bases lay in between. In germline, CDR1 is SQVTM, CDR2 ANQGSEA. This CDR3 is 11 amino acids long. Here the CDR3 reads CSVGAGDGYTF. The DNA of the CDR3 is TGCAGCGTTGGGGCCGGTGATGGCTACACCTTC.

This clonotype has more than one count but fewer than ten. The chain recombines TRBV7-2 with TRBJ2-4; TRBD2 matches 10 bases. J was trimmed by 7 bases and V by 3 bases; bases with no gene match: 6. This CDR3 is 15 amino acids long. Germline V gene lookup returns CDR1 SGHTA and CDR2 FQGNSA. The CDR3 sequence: CASSLDGLAANIQYF. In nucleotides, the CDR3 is TGTGCCAGCAGCTTGGATGGACTAGCGGCGAACATTCAGTACTTC.

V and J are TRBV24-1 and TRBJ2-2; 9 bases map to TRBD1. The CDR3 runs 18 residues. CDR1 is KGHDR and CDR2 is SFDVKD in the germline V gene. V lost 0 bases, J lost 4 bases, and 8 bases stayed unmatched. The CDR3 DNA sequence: TGTGCCACCAGTGATTTGAGCAACAGGGGGCGTTTCACCGGGGAGCTGTTTTTT. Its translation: CATSDLSNRGRFTGELFF.

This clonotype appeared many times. For the CDR3, the DNA is TGCGCCAGCAGAGTTGACAGGGAAGGCTACGAGCAGTACTTC. Its translation: CASRVDREGYEQYF. The chain has TRBV5-1 and TRBJ2-7, with TRBD1 matching over 7 bases. This CDR3 region has 14 residues. V trimming: 5 bases; J trimming: 3 bases; junction bases outside the gene matches: 8. In germline, CDR1 is SGHRS, CDR2 YFSETQ.

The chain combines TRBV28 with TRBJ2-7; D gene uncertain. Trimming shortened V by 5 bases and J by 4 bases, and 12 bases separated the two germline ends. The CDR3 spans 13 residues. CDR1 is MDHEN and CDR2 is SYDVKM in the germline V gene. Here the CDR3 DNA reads TGTGCCAGCAGTCCCCGTGGCTTATACGAGCAGTACTTC. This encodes CASSPRGLYEQYF.

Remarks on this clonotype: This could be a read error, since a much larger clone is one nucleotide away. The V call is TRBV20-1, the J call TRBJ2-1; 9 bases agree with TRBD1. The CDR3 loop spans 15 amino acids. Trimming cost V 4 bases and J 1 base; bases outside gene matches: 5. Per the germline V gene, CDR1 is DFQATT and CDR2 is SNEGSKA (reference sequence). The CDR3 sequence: CSATTGGKSYNEQFF. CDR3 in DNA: TGCAGTGCTACAACAGGGGGCAAATCCTACAATGAGCAGTTCTTC.

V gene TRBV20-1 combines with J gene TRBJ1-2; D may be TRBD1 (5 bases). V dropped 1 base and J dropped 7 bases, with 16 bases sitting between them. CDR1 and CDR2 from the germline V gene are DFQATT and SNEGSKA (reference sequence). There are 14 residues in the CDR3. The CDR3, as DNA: TGCAGTGCTAGAGTGGCAGGGTTACTGTCTGGCTACACCTTC. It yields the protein CSARVAGLLSGYTF.

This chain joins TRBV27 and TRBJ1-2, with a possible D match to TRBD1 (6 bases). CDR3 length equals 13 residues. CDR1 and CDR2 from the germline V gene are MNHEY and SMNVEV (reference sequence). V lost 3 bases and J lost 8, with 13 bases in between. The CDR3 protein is CASSFDPRGGYTF. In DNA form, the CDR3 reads TGTGCCAGCAGTTTCGACCCGAGGGGGGGCTACACCTTC.

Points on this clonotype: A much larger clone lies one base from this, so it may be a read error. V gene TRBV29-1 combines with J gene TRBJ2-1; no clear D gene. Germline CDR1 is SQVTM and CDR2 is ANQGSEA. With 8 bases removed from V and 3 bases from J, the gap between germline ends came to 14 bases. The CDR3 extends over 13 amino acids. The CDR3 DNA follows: TGCAGCTCCTTGGCGGACCACTACAATGAGCAGTTCTTC. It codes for CSSLADHYNEQFF.

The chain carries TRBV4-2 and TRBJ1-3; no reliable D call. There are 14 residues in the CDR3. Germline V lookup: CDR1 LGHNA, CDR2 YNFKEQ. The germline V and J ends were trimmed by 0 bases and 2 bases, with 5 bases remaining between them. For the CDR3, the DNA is TGTGCCAGCAGCCAAGAACGAGCTGGAAACACCATATATTTT. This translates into CASSQERAGNTIYF.

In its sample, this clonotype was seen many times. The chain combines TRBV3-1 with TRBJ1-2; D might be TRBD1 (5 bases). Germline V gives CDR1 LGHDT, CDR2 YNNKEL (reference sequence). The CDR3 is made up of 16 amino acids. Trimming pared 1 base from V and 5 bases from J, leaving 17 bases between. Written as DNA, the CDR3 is TGTGCCAGCAGCCAAGTTAACCCGACGGGGGGGTATGGCTACACCTTC. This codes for CASSQVNPTGGYGYTF.

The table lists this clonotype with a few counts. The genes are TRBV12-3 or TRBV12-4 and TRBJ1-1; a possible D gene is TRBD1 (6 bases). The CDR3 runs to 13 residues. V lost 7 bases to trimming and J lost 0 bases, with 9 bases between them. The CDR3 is CASTTGMNTEAFF. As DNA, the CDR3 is TGTGCCAGCACAACAGGGATGAACACTGAAGCTTTCTTT.

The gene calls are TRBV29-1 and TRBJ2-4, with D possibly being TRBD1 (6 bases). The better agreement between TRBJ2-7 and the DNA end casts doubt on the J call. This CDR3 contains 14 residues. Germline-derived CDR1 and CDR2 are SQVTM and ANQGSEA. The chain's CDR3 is CSVEDRSGVYEQYF. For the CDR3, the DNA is TGCAGCGTTGAAGATAGGTCAGGGGTCTACGAGCAGTACTTC.

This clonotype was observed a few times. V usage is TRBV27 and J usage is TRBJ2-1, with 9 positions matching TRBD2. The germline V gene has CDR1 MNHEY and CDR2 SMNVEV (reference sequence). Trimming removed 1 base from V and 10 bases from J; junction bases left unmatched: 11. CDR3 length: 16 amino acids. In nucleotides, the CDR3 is TGTGCCAGCAGTTTATTTCTGGCGGGAGGGACGCGCGAGCAGTTCTTC. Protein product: CASSLFLAGGTREQFF.

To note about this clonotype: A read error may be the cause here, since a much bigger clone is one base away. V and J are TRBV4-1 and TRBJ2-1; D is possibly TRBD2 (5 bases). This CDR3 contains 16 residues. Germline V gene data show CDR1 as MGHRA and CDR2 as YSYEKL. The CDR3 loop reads CASNQDRGFVYNEQFF. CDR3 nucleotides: TGCGCCAGCAACCAAGATCGGGGTTTCGTTTACAATGAGCAGTTCTTC.

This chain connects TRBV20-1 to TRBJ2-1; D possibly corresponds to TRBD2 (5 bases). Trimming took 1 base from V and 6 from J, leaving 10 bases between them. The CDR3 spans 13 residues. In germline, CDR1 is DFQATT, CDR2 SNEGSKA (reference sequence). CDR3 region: CSARAPSGNEQFF. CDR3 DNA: TGCAGTGCTAGAGCACCAAGCGGCAATGAGCAGTTCTTC.

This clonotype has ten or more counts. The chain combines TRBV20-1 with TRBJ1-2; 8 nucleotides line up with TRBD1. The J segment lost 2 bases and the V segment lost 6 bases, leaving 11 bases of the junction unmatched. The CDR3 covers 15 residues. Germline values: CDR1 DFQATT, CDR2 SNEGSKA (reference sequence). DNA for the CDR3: TGCAGTGCCAGGGGGCTCAGTAGGCCCAACTATGGCTACACCTTC. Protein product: CSARGLSRPNYGYTF.

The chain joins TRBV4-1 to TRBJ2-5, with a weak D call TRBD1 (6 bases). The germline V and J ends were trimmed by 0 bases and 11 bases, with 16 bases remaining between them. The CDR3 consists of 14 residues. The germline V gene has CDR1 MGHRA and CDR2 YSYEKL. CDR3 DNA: TGCGCCAGCAGCCAAGATCGACAGGTTTCTACGCAGTACTTC. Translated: CASSQDRQVSTQYF.

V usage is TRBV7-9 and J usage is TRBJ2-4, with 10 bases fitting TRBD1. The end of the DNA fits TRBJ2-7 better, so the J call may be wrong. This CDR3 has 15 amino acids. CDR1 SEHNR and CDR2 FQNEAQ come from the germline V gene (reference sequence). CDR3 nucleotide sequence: TGTGCCAGCAGCTACGGACAGGGGGTGATCTACGAGCAGTACTTC. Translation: CASSYGQGVIYEQYF.